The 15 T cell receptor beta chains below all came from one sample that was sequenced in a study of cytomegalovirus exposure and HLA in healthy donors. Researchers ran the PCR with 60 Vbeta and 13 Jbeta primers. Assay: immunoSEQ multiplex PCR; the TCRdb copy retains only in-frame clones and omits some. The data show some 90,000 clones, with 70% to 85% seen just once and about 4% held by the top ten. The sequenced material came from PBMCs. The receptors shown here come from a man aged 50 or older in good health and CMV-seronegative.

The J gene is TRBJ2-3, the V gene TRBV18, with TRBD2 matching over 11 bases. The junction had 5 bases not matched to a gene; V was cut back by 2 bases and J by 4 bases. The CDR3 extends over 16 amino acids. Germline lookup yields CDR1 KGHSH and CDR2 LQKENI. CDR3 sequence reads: CASSPFSGRAPDTQYF. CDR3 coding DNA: TGTGCCAGCTCACCATTTAGCGGGAGGGCCCCAGATACGCAGTATTTT.

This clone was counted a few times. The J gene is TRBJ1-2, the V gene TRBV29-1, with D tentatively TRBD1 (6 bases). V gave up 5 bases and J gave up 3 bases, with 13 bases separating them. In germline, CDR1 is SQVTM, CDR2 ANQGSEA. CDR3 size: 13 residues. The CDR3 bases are TGCAGCGTTAACAGGGTGTATGACTATGGCTACACCTTC. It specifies CSVNRVYDYGYTF.

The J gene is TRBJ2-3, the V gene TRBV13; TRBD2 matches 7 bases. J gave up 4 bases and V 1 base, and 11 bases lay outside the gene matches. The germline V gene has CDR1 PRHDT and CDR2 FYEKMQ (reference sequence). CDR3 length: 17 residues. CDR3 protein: CASSLVSAGAAPDTQYF. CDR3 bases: TGTGCCAGCAGCTTAGTATCGGCGGGAGCGGCCCCAGATACGCAGTATTTT.

The CDR3 loop reads CASTRTGGASGYTF. The CDR3 nucleotides are TGTGCCAGCACCCGGACAGGGGGGGCCTCTGGCTACACCTTC. The chain uses TRBV6-5 and TRBJ1-2; 10 bases fit TRBD1. Germline V gene sequence: CDR1 MNHEY, CDR2 SVGAGI. J was trimmed by 7 bases and V by 7 bases; bases with no gene match: 9. The CDR3 spans 14 residues.

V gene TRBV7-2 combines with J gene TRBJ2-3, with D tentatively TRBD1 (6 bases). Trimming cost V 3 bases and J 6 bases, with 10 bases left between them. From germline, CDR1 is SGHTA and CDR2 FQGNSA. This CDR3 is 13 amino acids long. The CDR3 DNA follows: TGTGCCAGCAGCTTTTCACAGGGCGATACGCAGTATTTT. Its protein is CASSFSQGDTQYF. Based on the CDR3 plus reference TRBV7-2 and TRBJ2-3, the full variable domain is GAGVSQSPSNKVTEKGKDVELRCDPISGHTALYWYRQSLGQGLEFLIYFQGNSAPDKSGLPSDRFSAERTGGSVSTLTIQRTQQEDSAVYLCASSFSQGDTQYFGPGTRLTVL.

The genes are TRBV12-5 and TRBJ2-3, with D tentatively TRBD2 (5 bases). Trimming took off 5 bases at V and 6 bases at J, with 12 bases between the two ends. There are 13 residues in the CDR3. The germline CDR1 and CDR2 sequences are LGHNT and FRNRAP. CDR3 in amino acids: CASGLSGGDTQYF. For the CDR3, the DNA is TGTGCTAGTGGTCTATCCGGAGGCGATACGCAGTATTTT.

In nucleotides, the CDR3 is TGTGCCAGCACTAATCGGGAGAGTCTTGACGGGGAGCTGTTTTTT. Translating it yields CASTNRESLDGELFF. V and J are TRBV7-9 and TRBJ2-2, with D perhaps matching TRBD2 (6 bases). The CDR3 sequence is 15 residues long. V was pared by 7 bases and J by 7 bases, with 19 bases between. Per the germline V gene, CDR1 is SEHNR and CDR2 is FQNEAQ (reference sequence). Filled out from reference TRBV7-9 and TRBJ2-2, the complete variable domain reads DTGVSQNPRHKITKRGQNVTFRCDPISEHNRLYWYRQTLGQGPEFLTYFQNEAQLEKSRLLSDRFSAERPKGSFSTLEIQRTEQGDSAMYLCASTNRESLDGELFFGEGSRLTVL.

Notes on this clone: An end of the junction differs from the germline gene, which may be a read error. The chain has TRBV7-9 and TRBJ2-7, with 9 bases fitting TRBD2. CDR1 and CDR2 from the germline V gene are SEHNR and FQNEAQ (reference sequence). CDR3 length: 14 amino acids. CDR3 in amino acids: CSSSLGGRGYEQYF. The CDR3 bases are TGTTCCAGCAGCTTAGGCGGGAGGGGTTACGAGCAGTACTTC.

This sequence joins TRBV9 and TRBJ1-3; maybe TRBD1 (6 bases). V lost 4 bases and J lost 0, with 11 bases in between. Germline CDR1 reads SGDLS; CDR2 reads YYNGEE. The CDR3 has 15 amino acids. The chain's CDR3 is CASSPGAGSGNTIYF. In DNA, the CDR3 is TGTGCCAGCAGCCCAGGGGCGGGCTCTGGAAACACCATATATTTT.

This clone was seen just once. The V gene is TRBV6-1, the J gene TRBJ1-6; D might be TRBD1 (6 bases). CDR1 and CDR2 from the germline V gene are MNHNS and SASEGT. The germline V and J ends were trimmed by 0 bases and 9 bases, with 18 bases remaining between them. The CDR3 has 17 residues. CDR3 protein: CASSEALPGAGGSPLHF. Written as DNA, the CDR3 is TGTGCCAGCAGTGAAGCGCTTCCGGGGGCGGGAGGTTCACCCCTCCACTTT.

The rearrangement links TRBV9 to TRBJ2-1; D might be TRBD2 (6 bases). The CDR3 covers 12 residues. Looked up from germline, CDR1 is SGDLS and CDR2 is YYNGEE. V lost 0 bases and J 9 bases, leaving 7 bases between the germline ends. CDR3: CASSVAEGEQFF. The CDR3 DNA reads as TGTGCCAGCAGCGTAGCGGAGGGTGAGCAGTTCTTC.

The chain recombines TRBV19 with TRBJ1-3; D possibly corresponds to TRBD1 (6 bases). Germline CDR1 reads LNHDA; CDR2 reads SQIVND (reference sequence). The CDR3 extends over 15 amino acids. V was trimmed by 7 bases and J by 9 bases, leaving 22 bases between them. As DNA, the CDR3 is TGTGCCAGTAAGGAAACCTTACAGGGTTGGGGCACCATATATTTT. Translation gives CASKETLQGWGTIYF.

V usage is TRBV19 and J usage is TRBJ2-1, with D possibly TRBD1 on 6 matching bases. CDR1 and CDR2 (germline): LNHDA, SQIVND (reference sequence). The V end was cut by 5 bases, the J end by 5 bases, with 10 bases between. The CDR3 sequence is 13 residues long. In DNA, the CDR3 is TGTGCCAGTAGTTGGGGGCCTGACAATGAGCAGTTCTTC. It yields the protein CASSWGPDNEQFF.

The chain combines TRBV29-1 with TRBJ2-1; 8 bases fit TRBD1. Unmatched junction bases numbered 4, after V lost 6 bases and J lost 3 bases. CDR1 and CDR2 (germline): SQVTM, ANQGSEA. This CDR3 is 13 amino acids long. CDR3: CSVGTGSYNEQFF. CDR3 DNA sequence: TGCAGCGTGGGGACAGGCAGCTACAATGAGCAGTTCTTC.

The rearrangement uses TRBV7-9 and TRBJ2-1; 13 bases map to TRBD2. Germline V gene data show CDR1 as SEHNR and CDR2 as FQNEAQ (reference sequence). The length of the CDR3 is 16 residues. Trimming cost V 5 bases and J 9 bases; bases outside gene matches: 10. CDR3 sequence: CASSRPGLAGFSEQFF. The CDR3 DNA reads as TGTGCCAGCAGCCGACCGGGACTAGCGGGATTCAGTGAGCAGTTCTTC. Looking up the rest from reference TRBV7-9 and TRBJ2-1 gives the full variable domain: DTGVSQNPRHKITKRGQNVTFRCDPISEHNRLYWYRQTLGQGPEFLTYFQNEAQLEKSRLLSDRFSAERPKGSFSTLEIQRTEQGDSAMYLCASSRPGLAGFSEQFFGPGTRLTVL.